This T cell receptor (beta chain) was retrieved from a study of radiation and T cells in renal cell carcinoma. CDR3 length: 14 amino acids. V was shortened by 3 bases and J by 8 bases, with 14 bases between the two germline ends. Germline V gene sequence: CDR1 MDHEN, CDR2 SYDVKM. The data were produced by immunoSEQ multiplex PCR, yet TCRdb's version contains in-frame clones alone and is incomplete. Of about 95,000 clones listed, around nine tenths are singletons. Noted time point: baseline pretreatment blood. Treatment in this sample: 15 Gy SBRT to primary tumor, nephrectomy 4 weeks later. V usage is TRBV28 and J usage is TRBJ2-4; tentatively, D is TRBD1 (5 bases). The sequencing here drew on blood, taken from a patient whose treatment included radiotherapy and nephrectomy. The sequence derives from a man over 45 with renal cell carcinoma. Here the CDR3 reads CASSLDTERDIQYF. CDR3 DNA: TGTGCCAGCAGTTTGGACACAGAAAGGGACATTCAGTACTTC.